The 17 T cell receptor beta chains presented below share a single source sample, sequenced in a study of type 1 regulatory T cells. TCRdb re-derived calls from the reads in MiXCR, one entry per CDR3 protein. The sample holds about 20,000 distinct CDR3 sequences, roughly 10% seen once. Sequencing was performed on CD4+ T cells, either the whole sample or a sorted fraction (not recorded which). Source of these receptors: a human donor in good health.

This clonotype was observed at least ten times. J is TRBJ2-6 and V is TRBV12-3 or TRBV12-4, with a possible D match to TRBD1 (6 bases). The ends were cut back, 3 bases at V and 2 bases at J, with 14 bases in the middle. CDR3 length: 17 residues. CDR3 sequence: CASSFSQGNAGANVLTF. CDR3 in DNA: TGTGCCAGCAGTTTCTCTCAGGGGAACGCTGGGGCCAACGTCCTGACTTTC.

In its sample, this clonotype was seen a few times. The genes are TRBV28 and TRBJ2-3, with 13 bases identical to TRBD2. This CDR3 has 18 amino acids. CDR1 MDHEN and CDR2 SYDVKM come from the germline V gene. V shed 4 bases, J shed 3 bases, and the junction held 10 bases outside the gene matches. DNA for the CDR3: TGTGCCAGCAGTTCTGGACTAGCGGGAGTTCTCGGGACAGATACGCAGTATTTT. Its protein product is CASSSGLAGVLGTDTQYF.

Within the sample, this clonotype is medium-sized (0.01 to 0.1%). The gene calls are TRBV20-1 and TRBJ2-2, with D unresolved. The CDR3 extends over 14 amino acids. Germline V gene sequence: CDR1 DFQATT, CDR2 SNEGSKA (reference sequence). V gave up 6 bases and J gave up 0 bases, with 11 bases separating them. The CDR3 DNA reads as TGCAGTGCCCTGGACGTCGCGAACACCGGGGAGCTGTTTTTT. Its translation is CSALDVANTGELFF.

By sample share, this clonotype is medium-sized (0.01 to 0.1%). The chain recombines TRBV20-1 with TRBJ2-1; the D call may be TRBD1 or TRBD2 (5 bases each). The CDR3 spans 12 residues. Germline V gene sequence: CDR1 DFQATT, CDR2 SNEGSKA (reference sequence). CDR3 loop: CSAWDRYNEQFF. CDR3 sequence (DNA): TGCAGCGCCTGGGACCGCTACAATGAGCAGTTCTTC.

Only a few counts were recorded for this clonotype. V usage is TRBV20-1 and J usage is TRBJ2-1; no reliable D call. Germline loops: CDR1 DFQATT, CDR2 SNEGSKA (reference sequence). Deletions cut 4 bases from V and 7 bases from J, with 8 bases between. The CDR3 runs 11 residues. The DNA for the CDR3 is TGCAGTGCTAAGAATGGAAATGAGCAGTTCTTC. Its protein product is CSAKNGNEQFF.

This clonotype is deemed medium-sized. This chain joins TRBV9 and TRBJ2-2; no reliable D call. The germline V gene encodes CDR1 SGDLS and CDR2 YYNGEE. The CDR3 contains 12 residues. V dropped 0 bases and J dropped 5 bases, with 2 bases sitting between them. This chain's CDR3 is CASSVATGELFF. CDR3 coding DNA: TGTGCCAGCAGCGTAGCGACCGGGGAGCTGTTTTTT.

V gene TRBV19 combines with J gene TRBJ2-3; 7 bases align to TRBD2. The ends lost 0 bases at V and 2 bases at J; junction bases unmatched: 5. This CDR3 is built from 16 residues. Germline V CDR1 and CDR2: LNHDA, SQIVND (reference sequence). The CDR3 here is CASSIDEGGLTDTQYF. CDR3 nucleotides: TGTGCCAGTAGTATAGACGAGGGAGGGCTCACAGATACGCAGTATTTT.

This clonotype was detected ten times or more. This chain links TRBV5-6 with TRBJ1-1; the D gene is possibly TRBD1 (5 bases). Germline loops: CDR1 SGHDT, CDR2 YYEEEE. V was pared by 4 bases and J by 3 bases, with 13 bases between. The CDR3 spans 14 residues. The CDR3 DNA reads as TGTGCCAGCAGCGGAATCCAGGGTTACACTGAAGCTTTCTTT. Translated: CASSGIQGYTEAFF.

The table lists this clonotype with many counts. V is TRBV7-6 and J is TRBJ1-1; D gene ambiguous. The CDR3 loop spans 14 amino acids. Trimming took off 1 base at V and 4 bases at J, with 10 bases between the two ends. The V gene's germline CDR1 is SGHVS and CDR2 FNYEAQ. CDR3 residues: CASSLGNLGTEAFF. The DNA for the CDR3 is TGTGCCAGCAGCTTAGGAAACCTGGGCACTGAAGCTTTCTTT.

By sample fraction, this clonotype is medium-sized. The chain couples TRBV30 to TRBJ1-4; D is undetermined. This CDR3 spans 14 amino acids. The V end was cut by 0 bases, the J end by 4 bases, with 9 bases between. Germline-derived CDR1 and CDR2 are GTSNPN and SVGIG (reference sequence). CDR3 in DNA: TGTGCCTGGAGTGTAAGCAGCCATAATGAAAAACTGTTTTTT. Its protein product is CAWSVSSHNEKLFF.

The chain uses TRBV4-2 and TRBJ2-1; D is possibly TRBD1 or TRBD2 (5 bases each). The germline CDR1 and CDR2 sequences are LGHNA and YNFKEQ. The V and J ends lost 0 bases and 8 bases respectively, with 17 bases between them. CDR3 size: 16 residues. CDR3 sequence: CASSQDVRRDHDEQFF. The CDR3 region has the DNA TGTGCCAGCAGCCAAGATGTACGACGGGACCACGATGAGCAGTTCTTC.

In this sample, this clonotype turned up many times. V and J are TRBV5-1 and TRBJ2-7, with a weak D call TRBD2 (5 bases). There are 15 residues in the CDR3. The ends were cut back, 7 bases at V and 0 bases at J, with 17 bases in the middle. Germline CDR1 and CDR2: SGHRS and YFSETQ. DNA for the CDR3: TGCGCCAGCGGGCCAGGAACGGGGAACTCCTACGAGCAGTACTTC. The encoded protein is CASGPGTGNSYEQYF.

By sample share, this clonotype is medium-sized (0.01 to 0.1%). The chain recombines TRBV14 with TRBJ1-6; no clear D. The ends were cut back, 4 bases at V and 8 bases at J, with 9 bases in the middle. The CDR3 extends over 13 amino acids. Germline CDR1 and CDR2: SGHDN and FVKESK. The CDR3 nucleotides are TGTGCCAGCAGCCCGATGCGGGATTCACCCCTCCACTTT. This encodes CASSPMRDSPLHF.

This clonotype was seen repeatedly, ten times or more. V and J are TRBV27 and TRBJ2-7; D might be TRBD1 (5 bases). This CDR3 contains 12 residues. The germline CDR1 and CDR2 sequences are MNHEY and SMNVEV (reference sequence). V dropped 5 bases and J dropped 4 bases, with 9 bases sitting between them. The CDR3 nucleotides read TGTGCCAGCAGTCCCCAGGGTTACGAGCAGTACTTC. It specifies CASSPQGYEQYF.

Many counts were recorded for this clonotype. The chain carries TRBV20-1 and TRBJ2-1; 9 positions match TRBD2. Looked up from germline, CDR1 is DFQATT and CDR2 is SNEGSKA (reference sequence). CDR3 length: 13 amino acids. After removal of 3 bases from V and 10 bases from J, the junction contained 7 bases not matched to a gene. Written as DNA, the CDR3 is TGCAGTGCTAGTATCGCTAGCGGGACAGAGCAGTTCTTC. Translated, it gives CSASIASGTEQFF.

This clonotype is labeled medium-sized. J is TRBJ2-7 and V is TRBV5-1, with 7 bases matching TRBD2. The CDR3 is 16 residues long. Germline CDR1 SGHRS, CDR2 YFSETQ. The junction had 19 bases not matched to a gene; V was cut back by 4 bases and J by 9 bases. The CDR3 coding sequence is TGCGCCAGCAGCGACCGGAGGAGCGGGACCTCCGCTGGGCAGTACTTC. This codes for CASSDRRSGTSAGQYF.

The chain is built from TRBV11-3 and TRBJ1-2; maybe TRBD1 (6 bases). CDR1 and CDR2 (germline): SGHNT, YENEEA. V was clipped by 5 bases and J by 12 bases, with 19 bases between them. This CDR3 region has 13 residues. The CDR3: CASSPIRTEEDTF. In DNA, the CDR3 is TGTGCCAGCAGCCCGATTCGGACAGAGGAGGACACCTTC.